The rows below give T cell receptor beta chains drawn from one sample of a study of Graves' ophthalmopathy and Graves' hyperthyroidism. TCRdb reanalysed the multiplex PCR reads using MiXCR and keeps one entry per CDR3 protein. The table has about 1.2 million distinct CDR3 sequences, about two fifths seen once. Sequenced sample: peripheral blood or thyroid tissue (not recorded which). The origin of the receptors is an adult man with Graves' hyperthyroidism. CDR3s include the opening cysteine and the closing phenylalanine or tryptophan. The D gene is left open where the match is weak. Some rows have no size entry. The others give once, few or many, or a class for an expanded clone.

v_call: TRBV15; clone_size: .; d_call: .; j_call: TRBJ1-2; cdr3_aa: CATSSPSRDIYGYTF; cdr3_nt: TGTGCCACCAGCAGCCCGTCCCGGGACATATATGGCTACACCTTC
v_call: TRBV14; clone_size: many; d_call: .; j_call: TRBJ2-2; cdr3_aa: CASSQVWGAGELFF; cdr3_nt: TGTGCCAGCAGCCAAGTCTGGGGGGCCGGGGAGCTGTTTTTT
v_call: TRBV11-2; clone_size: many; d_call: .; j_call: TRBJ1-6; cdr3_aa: CASTMGYNSPLHF; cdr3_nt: TGTGCCAGCACCATGGGTTATAATTCACCCCTCCACTTT
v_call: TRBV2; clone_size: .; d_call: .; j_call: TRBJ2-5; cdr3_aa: CASSGLGEAQYF; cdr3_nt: TGTGCCAGCAGTGGACTTGGTGAGGCCCAGTACTTC
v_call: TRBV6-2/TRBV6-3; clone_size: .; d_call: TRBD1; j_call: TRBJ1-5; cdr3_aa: CASSYPPGQGNQPQHF; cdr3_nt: TGTGCCAGCAGTTACCCCCCTGGACAGGGCAATCAGCCCCAGCATTTT
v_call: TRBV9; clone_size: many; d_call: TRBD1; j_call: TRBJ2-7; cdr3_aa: CASSVAGQGYEQYF; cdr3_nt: TGTGCCAGCAGCGTTGCCGGACAGGGCTACGAGCAGTACTTC
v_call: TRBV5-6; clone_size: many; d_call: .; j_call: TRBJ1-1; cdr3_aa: CASSPTPGDEAFF; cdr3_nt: TGTGCCAGCAGCCCGACACCGGGGGATGAAGCTTTCTTT
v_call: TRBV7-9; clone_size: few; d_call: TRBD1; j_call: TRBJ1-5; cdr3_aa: CASSASDREGMSNQPQHF; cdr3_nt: TGTGCCAGCAGCGCATCTGACAGGGAGGGAATGAGCAATCAGCCCCAGCATTTT
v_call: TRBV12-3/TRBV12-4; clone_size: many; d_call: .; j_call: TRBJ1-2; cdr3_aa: CASSLNHYTF; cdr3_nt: TGTGCCAGCAGTTTAAACCACTACACCTTC
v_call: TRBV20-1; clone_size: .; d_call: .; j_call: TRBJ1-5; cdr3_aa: CSARDPRGNQPQHF; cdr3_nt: TGCAGTGCTAGAGATCCCAGGGGCAATCAGCCCCAGCATTTT
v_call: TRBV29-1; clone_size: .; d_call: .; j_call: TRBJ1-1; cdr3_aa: CSVVDMNTEAFF; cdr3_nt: TGCAGCGTTGTTGACATGAACACTGAAGCTTTCTTT
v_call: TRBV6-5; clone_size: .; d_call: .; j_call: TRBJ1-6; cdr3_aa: CASTIWGFSYNSPLHF; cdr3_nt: TGTGCCAGTACGATTTGGGGATTCTCCTATAATTCACCCCTCCACTTT
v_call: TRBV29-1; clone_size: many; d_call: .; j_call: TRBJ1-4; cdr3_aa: CSVAGGGSNEKLFF; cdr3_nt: TGCAGCGTTGCGGGCGGGGGGTCTAATGAAAAACTGTTTTTT
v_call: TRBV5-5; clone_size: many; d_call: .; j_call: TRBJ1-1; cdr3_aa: CASSQAIWRTEAFF; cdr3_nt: TGTGCCAGCAGCCAGGCGATATGGCGAACTGAAGCTTTCTTT
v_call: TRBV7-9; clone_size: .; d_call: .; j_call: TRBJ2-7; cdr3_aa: CASSLAPGLYEQYF; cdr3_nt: TGTGCCAGCAGCTTGGCCCCGGGGCTTTACGAACAGTACTTC
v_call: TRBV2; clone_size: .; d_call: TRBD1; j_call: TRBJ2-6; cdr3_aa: CASLRTGSGANVLTF; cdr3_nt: TGTGCCAGCCTCAGGACAGGGTCCGGGGCCAACGTCCTGACTTTC
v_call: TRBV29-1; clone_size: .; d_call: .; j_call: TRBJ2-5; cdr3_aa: CSVEAGAGETQYF; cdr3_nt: TGCAGCGTGGAGGCGGGGGCCGGAGAGACCCAGTACTTC
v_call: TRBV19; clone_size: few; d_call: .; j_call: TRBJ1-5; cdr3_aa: CASTSKGYSNQPQHF; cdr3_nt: TGTGCCAGCACCAGCAAAGGGTATAGCAATCAGCCCCAGCATTTT
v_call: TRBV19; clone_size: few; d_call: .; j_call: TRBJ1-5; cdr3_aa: CASSIDAPGDLLGGNQPQHF; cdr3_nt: TGTGCCAGTAGTATAGACGCCCCCGGGGACCTACTGGGTGGCAATCAGCCCCAGCATTTT
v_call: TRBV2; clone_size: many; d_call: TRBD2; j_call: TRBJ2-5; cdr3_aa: CASSEWASGSRRETQYF; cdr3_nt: TGTGCCAGCAGTGAATGGGCTAGCGGGAGTAGAAGAGAGACCCAGTACTTC
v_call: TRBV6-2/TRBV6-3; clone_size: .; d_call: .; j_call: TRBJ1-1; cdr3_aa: CASSGPGGEAFF; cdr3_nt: TGTGCCTCCAGCGGGCCCGGAGGTGAAGCTTTCTTT
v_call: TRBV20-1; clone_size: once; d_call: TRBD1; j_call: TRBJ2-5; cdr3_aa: CSAGLMGQQETQYF; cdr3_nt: TGCAGTGCTGGACTGATGGGACAGCAAGAGACCCAGTACTTC
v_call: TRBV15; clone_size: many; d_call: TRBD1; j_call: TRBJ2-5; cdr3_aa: CATSGTGTEREETQYF; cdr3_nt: TGTGCCACCAGCGGAACCGGGACAGAACGAGAAGAGACCCAGTACTTC
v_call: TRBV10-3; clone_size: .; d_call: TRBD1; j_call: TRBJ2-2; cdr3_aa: CASSFGDRGRYTGELFF; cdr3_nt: TGTGCCAGCAGTTTTGGGGACAGGGGGCGTTACACCGGGGAGCTGTTTTTT
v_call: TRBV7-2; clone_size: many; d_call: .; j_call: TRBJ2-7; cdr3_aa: CASSLGLPVSF; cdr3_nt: TGTGCCAGCAGCTTAGGACTCCCAGTCTCTTTC